What follows are 17 T cell receptor beta chains derived from one specimen sequenced in a study of blood T cell repertoires in COVID-19. Measured with immunoSEQ multiplex PCR; TCRdb has only the in-frame clones, and not every one. Counted here are 250,000 to 300,000 clones, about 89% occurring once; the ten biggest clones make up roughly 8.6%. Material for sequencing was PBMCs or T cells enriched from blood (not recorded which). Source of these receptors: a man aged 40-55 years who had recovered from COVID-19.

This chain links TRBV28 with TRBJ2-5; weak D call: TRBD1 (6 bases). This CDR3 spans 13 amino acids. Germline-derived CDR1 and CDR2 are MDHEN and SYDVKM. With 6 bases removed from V and 1 base from J, the gap between germline ends came to 9 bases. CDR3 bases: TGTGCCAGCAGGACAGGAACCCAAGAGACCCAGTACTTC. It encodes CASRTGTQETQYF.

The chain joins TRBV10-3 to TRBJ2-7; tentative D call: TRBD2 (8 bases). V lost 3 bases, J lost 6 bases, and 24 bases lay in between. The CDR3 is 17 amino acids. The germline CDR1 and CDR2 sequences are ENHRY and SYGVKD. This CDR3 is CAISDSDRPGLAREQYF. CDR3 nucleotides: TGTGCCATCAGTGATTCGGACAGGCCCGGACTAGCACGCGAGCAGTACTTC.

V gene TRBV2 combines with J gene TRBJ2-1; a possible D gene is TRBD2 (5 bases). The CDR3 contains 12 residues. The germline V gene encodes CDR1 SNHLY and CDR2 FYNNEI. The V and J ends lost 6 bases and 6 bases respectively, with 9 bases between them. CDR3 in DNA: TGTGCCAGCAGCCGGGGAAGCAATGAGCAGTTCTTC. It is translated as CASSRGSNEQFF.

The chain employs TRBV2 and TRBJ1-1; D gene ambiguous. The germline V and J ends were trimmed by 4 bases and 5 bases, with 11 bases remaining between them. CDR3 length: 13 residues. CDR1 is SNHLY, CDR2 FYNNEI, per germline. The chain's CDR3 is CASSVSGRTEAFF. CDR3 bases: TGTGCCAGCAGTGTCAGCGGGCGGACTGAAGCTTTCTTT.

The CDR3 reads CASSSTSTGSTNQPQHF. CDR3 DNA sequence: TGTGCCAGCAGTTCCACCTCCACAGGGTCGACCAATCAGCCCCAGCATTTT. The rearrangement links TRBV27 to TRBJ1-5; TRBD1 is a possible D gene (6 bases). Germline loops: CDR1 MNHEY, CDR2 SMNVEV (reference sequence). V lost 4 bases and J lost 3, with 19 bases in between. This CDR3 is 17 amino acids long.

The chain uses TRBV5-1 and TRBJ1-5; perhaps TRBD1 as D (5 bases). The CDR3 is 15 amino acids. Trimming removed 0 bases at V and 0 bases at J, with 7 bases between. Germline loops: CDR1 SGHRS, CDR2 YFSETQ. The CDR3 here is CASSLGRDSNQPQHF. The CDR3 nucleotides are TGCGCCAGCAGCTTGGGCAGGGATAGCAATCAGCCCCAGCATTTT.

The chain is built from TRBV7-2 and TRBJ2-7; TRBD2 might be the D (6 bases). V gave up 0 bases and J gave up 1 base, with 16 bases separating them. CDR3 size: 17 residues. Germline-derived CDR1 and CDR2 are SGHTA and FQGNSA. The CDR3 sequence: CASSLAVGLAKSYEQYF. The DNA for the CDR3 is TGTGCCAGCAGCTTAGCGGTCGGTCTAGCGAAATCCTACGAGCAGTACTTC.

The rearrangement joins TRBV13 to TRBJ2-7; 8 nucleotides match TRBD2. The CDR3 is 15 amino acids. The junction had 11 bases not matched to a gene; V was cut back by 5 bases and J by 5 bases. Germline V lookup: CDR1 PRHDT, CDR2 FYEKMQ (reference sequence). For the CDR3, the DNA is TGTGCCAGCAGCGGTAGCGGGATTCGGAACCACGAGCAGTACTTC. It is translated as CASSGSGIRNHEQYF.

J is TRBJ2-5 and V is TRBV14, with a possible D match to TRBD2 (5 bases). Between the trimmed V and J ends, which lost 4 bases and 1 base, there was a span of 19 bases. Germline lookup yields CDR1 SGHDN and CDR2 FVKESK. CDR3 length: 17 residues. CDR3 DNA: TGTGCCAGCAGCCCGTGGTTGTCGGCGGAGGCCCAAGAGACCCAGTACTTC. Protein product: CASSPWLSAEAQETQYF.

This clone was seen only a few times. Other nucleotide sequences from this sample produce the same CDR3. V gene TRBV7-8 combines with J gene TRBJ1-5, with D perhaps matching TRBD1 (5 bases). The V end was cut by 1 base, the J end by 2 bases, with 6 bases between. Germline loops: CDR1 SGHVS, CDR2 FQNEAQ. The CDR3 covers 14 residues. CDR3 coding DNA: TGTGCCAGCAGCTTAGGCAGGGGCAATCAGCCCCAGCATTTT. Protein product: CASSLGRGNQPQHF.

The chain couples TRBV19 to TRBJ2-1; the D gene is possibly TRBD2 (6 bases). Germline CDR1 reads LNHDA; CDR2 reads SQIVND (reference sequence). V gave up 10 bases and J gave up 6 bases, with 19 bases separating them. This CDR3 contains 14 residues. CDR3 sequence: CATTSGSGLNEQFF. In nucleotides, the CDR3 is TGTGCCACTACCTCGGGTAGCGGCCTCAATGAGCAGTTCTTC.

The chain employs TRBV5-4 and TRBJ1-1; tentatively, D is TRBD1 (6 bases). The CDR3 is made up of 16 amino acids. Looked up from germline, CDR1 is SGHNT and CDR2 is YYREEE (reference sequence). V lost 0 bases, J lost 0 bases, and 12 bases lay in between. The CDR3 sequence: CASSLAPRTVNTEAFF. As DNA, the CDR3 is TGTGCCAGCAGCTTGGCCCCGCGGACAGTGAACACTGAAGCTTTCTTT. The full variable domain, with the rest looked up from reference TRBV5-4 and TRBJ1-1, is ETGVTQSPTHLIKTRGQQVTLRCSSQSGHNTVSWYQQALGQGPQFIFQYYREEENGRGNFPPRFSGLQFPNYSSELNVNALELDDSALYLCASSLAPRTVNTEAFFGQGTRLTVV.

The chain carries TRBV19 and TRBJ2-2; 9 nucleotides align to TRBD1. The germline V gene has CDR1 LNHDA and CDR2 SQIVND (reference sequence). V shed 6 bases, J shed 6 bases, and the junction held 8 bases outside the gene matches. The CDR3 spans 15 residues. CDR3 in amino acids: CASRTGGAGAGELFF. The CDR3 DNA reads TGTGCCAGTAGAACAGGGGGCGCTGGGGCCGGGGAGCTGTTTTTT.

The rearrangement links TRBV18 to TRBJ1-1, with TRBD1 matching 7 bases. Germline CDR1 is KGHSH and CDR2 is LQKENI. After removal of 6 bases from V and 6 bases from J, the junction contained 13 bases not matched to a gene. This CDR3 has 15 residues. The CDR3 nucleotides are TGTGCCAGCTCCCAAAACCAGGGGGATGGCCCTGAAGCTTTCTTT. Amino acids: CASSQNQGDGPEAFF. Full variable domain (missing parts from reference TRBV18 and TRBJ1-1): NAGVMQNPRHLVRRRGQEARLRCSPMKGHSHVYWYRQLPEEGLKFMVYLQKENIIDESGMPKERFSAEFPKEGPSILRIQQVVRGDSAAYFCASSQNQGDGPEAFFGQGTRLTVV.

Note on this clone: Because the CDR3's place on the DNA is in doubt, the DNA is left out and the CDR3 is given as listed by TCRdb. The V gene is TRBV6-2 or TRBV6-3, the J gene TRBJ1-1; the listed D gene, TRBD1, was not tested against the DNA. CDR1 is MNHEY and CDR2 is SVGEGT in the germline V gene. 16 amino acids form the CDR3, both terminal residues included. CDR3 in amino acids: CASSSSPGQRNTEAFF.

This chain links TRBV5-4 with TRBJ2-5; 10 nucleotides match TRBD1. CDR1 is SGHNT and CDR2 is YYREEE in the germline V gene (reference sequence). This CDR3 comprises 16 residues. The ends lost 1 base at V and 0 bases at J; junction bases unmatched: 3. CDR3 amino acids: CASSLSDRGYQETQYF. DNA of the CDR3: TGTGCCAGCAGCTTGTCGGACAGGGGGTACCAAGAGACCCAGTACTTC.

V is TRBV13 and J is TRBJ2-7; a possible D gene is TRBD1 (6 bases). CDR1 PRHDT and CDR2 FYEKMQ come from the germline V gene (reference sequence). The CDR3 spans 15 residues. Trimming took 2 bases from V and 3 from J, leaving 14 bases between them. This CDR3 reads CASSLRGQSLYEQYF. The CDR3 DNA is TGTGCCAGCAGCTTACGCGGACAGAGCCTCTACGAGCAGTACTTC.